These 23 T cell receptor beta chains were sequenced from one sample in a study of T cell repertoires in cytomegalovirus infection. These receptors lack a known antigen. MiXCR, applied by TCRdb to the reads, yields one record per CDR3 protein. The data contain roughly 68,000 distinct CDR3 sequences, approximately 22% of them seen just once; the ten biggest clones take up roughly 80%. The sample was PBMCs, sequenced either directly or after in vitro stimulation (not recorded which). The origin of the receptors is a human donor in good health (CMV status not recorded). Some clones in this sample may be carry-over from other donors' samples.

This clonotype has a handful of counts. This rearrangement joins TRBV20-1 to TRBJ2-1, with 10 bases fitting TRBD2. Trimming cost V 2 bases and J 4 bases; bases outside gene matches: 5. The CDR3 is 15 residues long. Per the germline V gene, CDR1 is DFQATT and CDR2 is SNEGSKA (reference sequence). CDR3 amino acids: CSARTLAGVYNEQFF. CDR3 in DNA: TGCAGTGCTAGAACTCTAGCGGGAGTTTACAATGAGCAGTTCTTC.

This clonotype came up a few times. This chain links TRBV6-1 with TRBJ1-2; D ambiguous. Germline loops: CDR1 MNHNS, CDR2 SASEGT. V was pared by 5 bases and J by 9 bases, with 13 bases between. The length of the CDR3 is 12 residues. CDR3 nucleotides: TGTGCCAGCAGTCGAGGATCCGAAAGCTACACCTTC. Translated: CASSRGSESYTF.

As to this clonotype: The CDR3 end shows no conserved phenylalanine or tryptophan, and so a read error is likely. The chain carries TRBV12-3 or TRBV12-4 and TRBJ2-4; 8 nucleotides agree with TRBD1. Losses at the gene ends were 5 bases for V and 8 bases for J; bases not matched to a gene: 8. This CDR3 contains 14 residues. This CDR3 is CASSLTGTGDIQYS. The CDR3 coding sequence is TGTGCCAGCAGTCTGACGGGGACAGGCGACATTCAGTACTCC.

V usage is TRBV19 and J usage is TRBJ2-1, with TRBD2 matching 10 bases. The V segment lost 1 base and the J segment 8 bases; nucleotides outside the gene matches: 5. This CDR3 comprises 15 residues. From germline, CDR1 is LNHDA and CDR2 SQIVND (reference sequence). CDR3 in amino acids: CASSIAQTSGHEQFF. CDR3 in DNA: TGTGCCAGTAGTATAGCTCAGACTAGCGGGCATGAGCAGTTCTTC.

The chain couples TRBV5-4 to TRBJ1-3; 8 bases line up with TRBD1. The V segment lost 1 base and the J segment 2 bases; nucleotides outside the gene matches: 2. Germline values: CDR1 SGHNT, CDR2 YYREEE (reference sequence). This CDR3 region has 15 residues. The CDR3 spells CASSLWDRPGNTIYF. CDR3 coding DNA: TGTGCCAGCAGCTTGTGGGACAGGCCTGGAAACACCATATATTTT.

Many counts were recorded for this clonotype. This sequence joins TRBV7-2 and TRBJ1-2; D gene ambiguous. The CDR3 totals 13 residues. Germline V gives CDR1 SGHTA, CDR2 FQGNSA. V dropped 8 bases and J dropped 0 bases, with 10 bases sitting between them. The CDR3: CASASTANYGYTF. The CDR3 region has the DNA TGTGCCAGCGCGAGCACCGCTAACTATGGCTACACCTTC. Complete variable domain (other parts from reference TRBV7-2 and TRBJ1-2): GAGVSQSPSNKVTEKGKDVELRCDPISGHTALYWYRQSLGQGLEFLIYFQGNSAPDKSGLPSDRFSAERTGGSVSTLTIQRTQQEDSAVYLCASASTANYGYTFGSGTRLTVV.

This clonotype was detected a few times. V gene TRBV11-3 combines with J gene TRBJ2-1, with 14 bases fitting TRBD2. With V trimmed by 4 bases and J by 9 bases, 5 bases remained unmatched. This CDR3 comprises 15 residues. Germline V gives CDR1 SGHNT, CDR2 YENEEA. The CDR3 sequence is CASSSGLAGALEQFF. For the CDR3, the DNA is TGTGCCAGCAGCTCGGGACTAGCGGGAGCTCTTGAGCAGTTCTTC.

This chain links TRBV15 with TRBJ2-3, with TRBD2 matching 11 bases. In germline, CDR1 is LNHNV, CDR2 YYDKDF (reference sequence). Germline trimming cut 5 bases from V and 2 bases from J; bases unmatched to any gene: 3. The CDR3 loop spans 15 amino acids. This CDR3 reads CATSGGLAATDTQYF. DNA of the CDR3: TGTGCCACCAGCGGGGGACTAGCGGCCACAGATACGCAGTATTTT.

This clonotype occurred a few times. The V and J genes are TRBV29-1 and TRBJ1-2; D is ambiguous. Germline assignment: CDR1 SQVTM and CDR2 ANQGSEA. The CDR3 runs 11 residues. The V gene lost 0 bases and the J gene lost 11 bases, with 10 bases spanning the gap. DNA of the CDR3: TGCAGCGTTGAAGATGCGGATCGGTACACCTTC. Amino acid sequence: CSVEDADRYTF.

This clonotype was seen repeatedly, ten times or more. The CDR3 DNA reads TGCGCCAGCAGCCAAGCCCCTACGGGGACAGGGGCTGAAGAGACCCAGTACTTC. Its translation is CASSQAPTGTGAEETQYF. The V and J genes are TRBV4-1 and TRBJ2-5, with 10 bases that match TRBD1. This CDR3 has 18 amino acids. Germline V gene data show CDR1 as MGHRA and CDR2 as YSYEKL. V lost 1 base to trimming and J lost 3 bases; unmatched junction nucleotides: 11.

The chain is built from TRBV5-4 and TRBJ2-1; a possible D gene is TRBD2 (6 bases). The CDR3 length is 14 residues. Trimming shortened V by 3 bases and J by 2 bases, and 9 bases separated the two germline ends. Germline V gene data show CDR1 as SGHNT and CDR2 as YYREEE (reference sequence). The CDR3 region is CASSSGGAYNEQFF. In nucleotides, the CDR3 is TGTGCCAGCAGCTCCGGCGGGGCCTACAATGAGCAGTTCTTC.

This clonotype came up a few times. CDR3 coding DNA: TGTGCCAGCAGCTTTCGGCTCCAAGGAACACGTAGCACAGATACGCAGTATTTT. It is translated as CASSFRLQGTRSTDTQYF. The chain carries TRBV7-9 and TRBJ2-3; D gene unclear. The CDR3 consists of 18 residues. The ends were cut back, 3 bases at V and 0 bases at J, with 19 bases in the middle. The V gene's germline CDR1 is SEHNR and CDR2 FQNEAQ (reference sequence).

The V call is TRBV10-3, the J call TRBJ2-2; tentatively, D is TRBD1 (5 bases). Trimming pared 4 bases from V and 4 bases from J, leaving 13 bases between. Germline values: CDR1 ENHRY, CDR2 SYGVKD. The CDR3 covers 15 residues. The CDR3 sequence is CAISGQLYPTGELFF. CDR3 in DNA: TGTGCCATCAGTGGACAGCTTTACCCCACCGGGGAGCTGTTTTTT.

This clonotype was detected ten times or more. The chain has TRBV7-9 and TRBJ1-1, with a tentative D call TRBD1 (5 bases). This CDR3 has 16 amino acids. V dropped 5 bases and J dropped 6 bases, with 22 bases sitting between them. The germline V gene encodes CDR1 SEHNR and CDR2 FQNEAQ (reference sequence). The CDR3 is CASSQRSAGLLPEAFF. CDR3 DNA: TGTGCCAGCAGCCAAAGGTCGGCGGGGCTTTTACCTGAAGCTTTCTTT.

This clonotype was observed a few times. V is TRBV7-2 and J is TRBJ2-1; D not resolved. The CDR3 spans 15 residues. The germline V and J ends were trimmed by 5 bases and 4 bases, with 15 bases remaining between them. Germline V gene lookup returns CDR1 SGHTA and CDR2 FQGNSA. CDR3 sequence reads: CASSTERAQYNEQFF. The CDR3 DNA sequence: TGTGCCAGCAGCACCGAGCGCGCCCAATACAATGAGCAGTTCTTC.

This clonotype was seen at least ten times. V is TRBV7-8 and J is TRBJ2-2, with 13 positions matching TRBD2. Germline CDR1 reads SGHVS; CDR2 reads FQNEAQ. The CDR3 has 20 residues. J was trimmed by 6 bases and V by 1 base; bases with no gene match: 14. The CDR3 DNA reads TGTGCCAGCAGCTTAGGGACTAGCGGGAGTCTAGAGGTTGTGTCCGGGGAGCTGTTTTTT. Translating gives CASSLGTSGSLEVVSGELFF.

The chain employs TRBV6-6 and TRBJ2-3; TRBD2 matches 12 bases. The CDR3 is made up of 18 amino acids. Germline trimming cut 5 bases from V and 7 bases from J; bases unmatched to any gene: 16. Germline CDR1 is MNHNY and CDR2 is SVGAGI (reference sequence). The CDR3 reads CASSKGLAGGPTPYTQYF. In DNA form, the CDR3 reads TGTGCCAGCAGTAAGGGGCTAGCGGGAGGGCCGACACCTTATACGCAGTATTTT.

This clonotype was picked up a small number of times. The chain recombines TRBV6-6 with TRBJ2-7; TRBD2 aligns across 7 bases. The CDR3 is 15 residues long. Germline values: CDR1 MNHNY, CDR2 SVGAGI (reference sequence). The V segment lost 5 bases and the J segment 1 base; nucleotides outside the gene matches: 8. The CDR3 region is CASSDWRELSYEQYF. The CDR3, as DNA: TGTGCCAGCAGTGATTGGCGGGAGCTTTCCTACGAGCAGTACTTC.

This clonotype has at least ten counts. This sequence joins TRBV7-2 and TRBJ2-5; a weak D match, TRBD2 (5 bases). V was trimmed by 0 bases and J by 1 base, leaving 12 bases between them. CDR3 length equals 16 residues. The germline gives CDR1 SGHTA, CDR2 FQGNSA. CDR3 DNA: TGTGCCAGCAGCTTAGCGCCGGGGTCGGCCCAAGAGACCCAGTACTTC. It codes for CASSLAPGSAQETQYF.

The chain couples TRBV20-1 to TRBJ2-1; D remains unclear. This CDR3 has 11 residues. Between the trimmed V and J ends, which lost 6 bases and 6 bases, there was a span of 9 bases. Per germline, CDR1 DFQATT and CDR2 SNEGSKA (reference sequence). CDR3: CSALGSNEQFF. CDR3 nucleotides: TGCAGTGCCCTGGGATCCAATGAGCAGTTCTTC.

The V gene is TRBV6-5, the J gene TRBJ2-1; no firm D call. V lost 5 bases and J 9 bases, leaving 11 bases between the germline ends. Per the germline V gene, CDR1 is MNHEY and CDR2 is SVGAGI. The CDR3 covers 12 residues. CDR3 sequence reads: CASSPGVGEQFF. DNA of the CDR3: TGTGCCAGCAGTCCCGGCGTGGGTGAGCAGTTCTTC.

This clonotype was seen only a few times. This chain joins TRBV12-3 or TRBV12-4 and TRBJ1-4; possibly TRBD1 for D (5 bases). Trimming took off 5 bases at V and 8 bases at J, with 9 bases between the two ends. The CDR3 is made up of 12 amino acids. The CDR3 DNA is TGTGCCAGCAGTCGACAGTTAGAAAAACTGTTTTTT. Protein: CASSRQLEKLFF.

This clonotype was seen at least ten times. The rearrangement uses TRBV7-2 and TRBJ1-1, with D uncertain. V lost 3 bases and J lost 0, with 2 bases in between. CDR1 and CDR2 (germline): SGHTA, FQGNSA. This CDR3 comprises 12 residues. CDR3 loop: CASSFLNTEAFF. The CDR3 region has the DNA TGTGCCAGCAGCTTTCTGAACACTGAAGCTTTCTTT.